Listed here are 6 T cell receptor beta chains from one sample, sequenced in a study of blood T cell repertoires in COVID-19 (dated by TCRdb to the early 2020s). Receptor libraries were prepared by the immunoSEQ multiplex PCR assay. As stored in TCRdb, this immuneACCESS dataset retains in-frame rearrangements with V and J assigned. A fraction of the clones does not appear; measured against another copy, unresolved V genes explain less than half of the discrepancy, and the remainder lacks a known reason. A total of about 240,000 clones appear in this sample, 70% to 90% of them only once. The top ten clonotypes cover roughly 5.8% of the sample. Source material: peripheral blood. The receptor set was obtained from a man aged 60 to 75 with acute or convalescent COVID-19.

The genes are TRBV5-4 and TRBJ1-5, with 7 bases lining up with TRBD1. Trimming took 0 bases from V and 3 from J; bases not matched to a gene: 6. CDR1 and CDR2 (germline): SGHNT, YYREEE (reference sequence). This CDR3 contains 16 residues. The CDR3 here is CASSLDPGTANQPQHF. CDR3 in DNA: TGTGCCAGCAGCTTGGACCCCGGGACAGCCAATCAGCCCCAGCATTTT.

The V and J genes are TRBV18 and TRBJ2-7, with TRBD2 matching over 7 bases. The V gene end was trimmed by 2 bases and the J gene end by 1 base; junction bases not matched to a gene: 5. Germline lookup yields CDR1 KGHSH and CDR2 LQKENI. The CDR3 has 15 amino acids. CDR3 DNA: TGTGCCAGCTCACCAGGTCTAGCGGCGTCCTACGAGCAGTACTTC. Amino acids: CASSPGLAASYEQYF.

The CDR3 region is CAWAQGAEETQYF. The CDR3 DNA sequence: TGTGCCTGGGCACAGGGGGCCGAAGAGACCCAGTACTTC. The genes are TRBV30 and TRBJ2-5; 9 positions match TRBD1. This CDR3 is built from 13 residues. The germline V gene encodes CDR1 GTSNPN and CDR2 SVGIG (reference sequence). After removal of 5 bases from V and 3 bases from J, the junction contained 4 bases not matched to a gene.

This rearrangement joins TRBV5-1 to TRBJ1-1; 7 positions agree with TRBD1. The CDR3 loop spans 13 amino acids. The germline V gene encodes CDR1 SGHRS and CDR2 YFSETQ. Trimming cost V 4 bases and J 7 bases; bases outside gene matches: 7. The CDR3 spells CASSNTGAGEAFF. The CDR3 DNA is TGCGCCAGCAGCAATACAGGGGCGGGTGAAGCTTTCTTT.

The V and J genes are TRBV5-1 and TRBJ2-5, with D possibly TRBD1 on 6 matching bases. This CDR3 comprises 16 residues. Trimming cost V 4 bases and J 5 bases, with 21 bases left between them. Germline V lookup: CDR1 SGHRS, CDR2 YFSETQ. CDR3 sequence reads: CASSPLRGGGGETQYF. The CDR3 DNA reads TGCGCCAGCAGCCCCCTCCGAGGGGGTGGCGGGGAGACCCAGTACTTC.

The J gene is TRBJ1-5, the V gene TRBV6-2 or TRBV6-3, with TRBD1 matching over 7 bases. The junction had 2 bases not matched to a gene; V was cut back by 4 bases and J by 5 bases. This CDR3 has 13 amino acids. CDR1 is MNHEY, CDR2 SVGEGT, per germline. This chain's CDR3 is CASSWDSDQPQHF. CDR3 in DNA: TGTGCCAGCAGTTGGGACAGCGATCAGCCCCAGCATTTT.